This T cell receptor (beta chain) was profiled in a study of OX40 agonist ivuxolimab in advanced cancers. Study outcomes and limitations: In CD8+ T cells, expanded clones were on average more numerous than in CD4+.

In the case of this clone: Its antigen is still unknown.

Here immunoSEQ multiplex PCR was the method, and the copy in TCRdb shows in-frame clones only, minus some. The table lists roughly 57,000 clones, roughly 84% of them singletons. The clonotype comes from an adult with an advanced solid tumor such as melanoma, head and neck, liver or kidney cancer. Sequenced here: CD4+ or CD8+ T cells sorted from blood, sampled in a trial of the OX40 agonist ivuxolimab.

CDR3 DNA sequence: TGTGCCAGTAGTCCTAGACAAGCTCGCACAGATACGCAGTATTTT. Translated, it gives CASSPRQARTDTQYF. The rearrangement uses TRBV19 and TRBJ2-3; D remains unclear. Trimming pared 5 bases from V and 1 base from J, leaving 13 bases between. CDR3 length: 15 amino acids. Germline V gene lookup returns CDR1 LNHDA and CDR2 SQIVND (reference sequence).